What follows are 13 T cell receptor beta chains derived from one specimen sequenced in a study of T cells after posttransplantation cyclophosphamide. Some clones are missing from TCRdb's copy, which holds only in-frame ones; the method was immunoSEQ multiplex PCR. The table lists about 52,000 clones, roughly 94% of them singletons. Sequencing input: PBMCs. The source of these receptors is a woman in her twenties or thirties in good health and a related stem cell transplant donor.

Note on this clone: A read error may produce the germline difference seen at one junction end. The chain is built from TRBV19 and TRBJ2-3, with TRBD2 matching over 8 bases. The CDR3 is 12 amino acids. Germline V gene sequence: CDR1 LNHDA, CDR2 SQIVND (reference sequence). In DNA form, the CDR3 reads TGTGCCAGTAGTAACCGGGACGGGCGGGGGGATTTT. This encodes CASSNRDGRGDF. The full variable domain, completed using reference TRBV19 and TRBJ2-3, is DGGITQSPKYLFRKEGQNVTLSCEQNLNHDAMYWYRQDPGQGLRLIYYSQIVNDFQKGDIAEGYSVSREKKESFPLTVTSAQKNPTAFYLCASSNRDGRGDFGPGTRLTVL.

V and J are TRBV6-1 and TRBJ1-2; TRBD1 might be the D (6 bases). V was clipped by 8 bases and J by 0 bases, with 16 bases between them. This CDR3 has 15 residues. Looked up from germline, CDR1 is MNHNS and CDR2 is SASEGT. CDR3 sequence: CASRTESIANYGYTF. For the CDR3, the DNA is TGTGCCAGCCGGACAGAGTCTATAGCTAACTATGGCTACACCTTC.

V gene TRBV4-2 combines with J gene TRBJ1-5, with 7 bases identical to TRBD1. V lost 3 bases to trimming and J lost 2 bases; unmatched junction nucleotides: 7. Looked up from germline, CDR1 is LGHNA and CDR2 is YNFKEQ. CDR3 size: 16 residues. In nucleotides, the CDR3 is TGTGCCAGCAGCCACCTGTGGCAGGGGGGCAATCAGCCCCAGCATTTT. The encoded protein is CASSHLWQGGNQPQHF.

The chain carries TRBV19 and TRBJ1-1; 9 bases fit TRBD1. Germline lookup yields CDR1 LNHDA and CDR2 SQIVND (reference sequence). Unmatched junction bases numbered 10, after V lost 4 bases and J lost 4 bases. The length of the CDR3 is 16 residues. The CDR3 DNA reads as TGTGCCAGTAGTACCCCCCGGACAGGGGATGGCACTGAAGCTTTCTTT. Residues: CASSTPRTGDGTEAFF.

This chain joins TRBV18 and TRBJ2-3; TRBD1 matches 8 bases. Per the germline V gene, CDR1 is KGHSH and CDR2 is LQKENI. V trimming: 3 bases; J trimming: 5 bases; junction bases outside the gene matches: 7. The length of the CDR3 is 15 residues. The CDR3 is CASSPTGGQQDTQYF. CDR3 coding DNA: TGTGCCAGCTCACCCACAGGGGGACAACAAGATACGCAGTATTTT.

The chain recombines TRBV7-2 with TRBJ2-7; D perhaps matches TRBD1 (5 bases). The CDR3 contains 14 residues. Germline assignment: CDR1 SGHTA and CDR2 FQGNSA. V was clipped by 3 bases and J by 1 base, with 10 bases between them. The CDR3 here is CASSFDSQSYEQYF. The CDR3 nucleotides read TGTGCCAGCAGCTTTGACAGCCAGTCCTACGAGCAGTACTTC.

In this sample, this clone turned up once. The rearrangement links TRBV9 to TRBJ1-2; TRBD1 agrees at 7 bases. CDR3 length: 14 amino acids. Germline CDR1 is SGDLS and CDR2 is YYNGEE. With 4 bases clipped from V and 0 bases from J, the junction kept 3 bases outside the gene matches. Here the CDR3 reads CASSQGTANYGYTF. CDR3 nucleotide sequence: TGTGCCAGCAGCCAGGGGACAGCTAACTATGGCTACACCTTC.

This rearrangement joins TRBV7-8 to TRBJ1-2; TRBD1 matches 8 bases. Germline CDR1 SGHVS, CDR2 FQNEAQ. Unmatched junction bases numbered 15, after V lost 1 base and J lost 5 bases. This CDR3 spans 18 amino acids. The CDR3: CASSLVGNGRGPRYGYTF. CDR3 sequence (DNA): TGTGCCAGCAGCTTAGTTGGCAACGGCAGGGGGCCGAGGTATGGCTACACCTTC.

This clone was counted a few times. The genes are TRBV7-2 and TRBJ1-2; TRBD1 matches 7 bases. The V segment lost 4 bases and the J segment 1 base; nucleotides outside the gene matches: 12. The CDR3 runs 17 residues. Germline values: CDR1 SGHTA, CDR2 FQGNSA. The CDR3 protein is CASSYPRTGQGNYGYTF. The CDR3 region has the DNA TGTGCCAGCAGCTACCCCCGGACAGGCCAGGGTAACTATGGCTACACCTTC. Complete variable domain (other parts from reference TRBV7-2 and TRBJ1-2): GAGVSQSPSNKVTEKGKDVELRCDPISGHTALYWYRQSLGQGLEFLIYFQGNSAPDKSGLPSDRFSAERTGGSVSTLTIQRTQQEDSAVYLCASSYPRTGQGNYGYTFGSGTRLTVV.

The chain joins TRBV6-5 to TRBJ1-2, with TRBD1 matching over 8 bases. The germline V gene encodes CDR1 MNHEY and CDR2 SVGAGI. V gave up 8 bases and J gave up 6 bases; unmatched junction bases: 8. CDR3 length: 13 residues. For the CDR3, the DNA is TGTGCCAGCGGAAGTCCAGGGGGCAATGGCTACACCTTC. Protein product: CASGSPGGNGYTF.

CDR3: CASSPKARGDGYTF. The DNA for the CDR3 is TGTGCCAGCAGCCCGAAGGCCAGGGGGGACGGCTACACCTTC. The gene calls are TRBV7-8 and TRBJ1-2, with TRBD1 matching over 7 bases. The germline CDR1 and CDR2 sequences are SGHVS and FQNEAQ. The CDR3 has 14 residues. V lost 5 bases to trimming and J lost 8 bases; unmatched junction nucleotides: 11.

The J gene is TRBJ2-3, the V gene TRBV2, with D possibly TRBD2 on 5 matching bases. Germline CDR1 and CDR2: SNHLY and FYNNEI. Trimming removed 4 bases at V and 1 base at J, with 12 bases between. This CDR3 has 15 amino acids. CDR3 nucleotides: TGTGCCAGCAGTGCCAGGAGGAGCGGCACAGATACGCAGTATTTT. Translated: CASSARRSGTDTQYF.

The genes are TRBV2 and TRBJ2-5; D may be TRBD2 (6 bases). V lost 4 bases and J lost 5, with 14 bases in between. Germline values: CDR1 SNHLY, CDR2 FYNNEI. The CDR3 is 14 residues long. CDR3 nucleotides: TGTGCCAGCAGTGCTAGGGACTCCCGCGAGACCCAGTACTTC. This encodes CASSARDSRETQYF.